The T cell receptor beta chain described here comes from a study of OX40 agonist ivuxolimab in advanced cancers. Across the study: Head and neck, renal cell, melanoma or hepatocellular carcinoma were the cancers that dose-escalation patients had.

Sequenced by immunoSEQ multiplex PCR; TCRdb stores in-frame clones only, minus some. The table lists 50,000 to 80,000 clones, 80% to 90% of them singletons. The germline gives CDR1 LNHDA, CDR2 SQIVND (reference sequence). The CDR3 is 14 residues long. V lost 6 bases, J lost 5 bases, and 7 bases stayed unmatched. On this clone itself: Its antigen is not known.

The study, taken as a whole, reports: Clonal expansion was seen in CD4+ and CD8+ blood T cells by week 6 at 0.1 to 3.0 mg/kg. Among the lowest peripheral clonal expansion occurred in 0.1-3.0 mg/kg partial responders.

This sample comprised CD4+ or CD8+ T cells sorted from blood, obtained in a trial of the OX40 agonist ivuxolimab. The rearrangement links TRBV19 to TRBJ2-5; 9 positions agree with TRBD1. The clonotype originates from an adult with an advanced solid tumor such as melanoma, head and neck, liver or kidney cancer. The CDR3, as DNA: TGTGCCAGTAGGGACAGGGGCTTGAGGGAGACCCAGTACTTC. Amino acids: CASRDRGLRETQYF.